A selection of T cell receptor beta chains follows, all from one sample in a study of T cells in Graves' hyperthyroidism and ophthalmopathy. TCRdb reprocessed the multiplex PCR reads with MiXCR, giving one entry per CDR3 protein. The sample holds 300,000 to 450,000 distinct CDR3 sequences, 15% to 20% seen once. The sample taken for sequencing was blood. These receptors were taken from a woman in her forties with Graves' ophthalmopathy. Both conserved end residues are part of each CDR3. A D gene is named only where the DNA matches it firmly. Expanded clones are given a class, and other clones once, few, many or no size at all.

TRBV28	-	-	TRBJ1-1	CASSGLLNTEAFF	TGTGCCAGCAGTGGACTACTAAACACTGAAGCTTTCTTT
TRBV12-3/TRBV12-4	TRBD1	many	TRBJ1-2	CASSRGTAGYGYTF	TGTGCCAGCAGCAGAGGGACAGCGGGCTATGGCTACACCTTC
TRBV4-2	-	once	TRBJ1-1	CASTTGGPDTEAFF	TGTGCCAGCACGACGGGCGGGCCGGACACTGAAGCTTTCTTT
TRBV7-2	-	many	TRBJ1-1	CASSPQRGPTEAFF	TGTGCCAGCAGCCCCCAACGGGGGCCGACTGAAGCTTTCTTT
TRBV7-8	-	many	TRBJ1-5	CASSRTQTYNQPQHF	TGTGCCAGCAGCCGTACACAAACCTACAATCAGCCCCAGCATTTT
TRBV6-5	TRBD1	many	TRBJ1-2	CASSYGQGNYGYTF	TGTGCCAGCAGTTACGGACAGGGCAACTATGGCTACACCTTC
TRBV7-3	-	many	TRBJ2-3	CASSLGGTDTQYF	TGTGCCAGCAGCTTGGGTGGCACAGATACGCAGTATTTT
TRBV11-2	-	many	TRBJ2-3	CASSTSRASTDTQYF	TGTGCCAGCAGTACTAGCAGAGCTAGCACAGATACGCAGTATTTT
TRBV10-3	TRBD1	many	TRBJ2-2	CAISVGRTGVFIGELFF	TGTGCCATCAGTGTTGGCCGGACAGGGGTCTTTATCGGGGAGCTGTTTTTT
TRBV27	-	many	TRBJ2-7	CASSLSSGQRPILYEQYF	TGTGCCAGCAGTTTATCTTCCGGGCAGAGACCCATCCTCTACGAGCAGTACTTC
TRBV27	-	many	TRBJ2-7	CASSPTPATIYEQYF	TGTGCCAGCAGTCCCACCCCGGCGACTATCTACGAGCAGTACTTC
TRBV19	-	many	TRBJ1-3	CASSPLTAGNTIYF	TGTGCCAGTAGTCCTTTGACAGCCGGAAACACCATATATTTT
TRBV15	-	many	TRBJ2-5	CATSRAGNQETQYF	TGTGCCACCAGCAGAGCGGGGAACCAAGAGACCCAGTACTTC
TRBV6-2/TRBV6-3	TRBD1	many	TRBJ1-1	CASNRQGLNTEAFF	TGTGCCAGTAATAGACAGGGCTTGAACACTGAAGCTTTCTTT
TRBV20-1	-	many	TRBJ1-1	CSASIRSGSEAFF	TGCAGTGCTAGCATACGTAGTGGGAGTGAAGCTTTCTTT
TRBV2	-	many	TRBJ1-3	CASRTSGNTIYF	TGTGCCAGCAGGACCTCTGGAAACACCATATATTTT
TRBV4-1	TRBD1	many	TRBJ2-7	CASSQEYRGSYEQYF	TGCGCCAGCAGCCAAGAGTACAGGGGCTCCTACGAGCAGTACTTC